Following are 8 T cell receptor beta chains from one sample sequenced in a study of CD8 T cells in ankylosing spondylitis. One entry per CDR3 protein results from TCRdb running MiXCR on the 5' RACE reads. Here the sample spans hundreds of thousands of distinct CDR3 sequences, 25% to 30% being singletons. The sample taken for sequencing was blood, either unsorted or a sorted T cell fraction (not recorded which). The source is a male donor with ankylosing spondylitis or in good health (not recorded which).

Many counts were recorded for this clonotype. This sequence joins TRBV20-1 and TRBJ2-5, with 10 bases aligning to TRBD2. The CDR3 extends over 13 amino acids. The V gene end was trimmed by 6 bases and the J gene end by 9 bases; junction bases not matched to a gene: 10. In germline, CDR1 is DFQATT, CDR2 SNEGSKA (reference sequence). The DNA for the CDR3 is TGCAGTGCGAGCGGGACTAGCGAAAGGGCCCAGTACTTC. This translates into CSASGTSERAQYF.

Ten or more counts support this clonotype. The chain links TRBV9 to TRBJ2-7; a weak D match, TRBD2 (6 bases). The CDR3 consists of 13 residues. V lost 0 bases and J 8 bases, leaving 12 bases between the germline ends. The germline V gene encodes CDR1 SGDLS and CDR2 YYNGEE. The CDR3 nucleotides are TGTGCCAGCAGCGTAGTGTCGGGAGCTCAGCAGTACTTC. This gives the protein CASSVVSGAQQYF.

The rearrangement joins TRBV29-1 to TRBJ2-6; D unclear. CDR3 size: 16 residues. The germline gives CDR1 SQVTM, CDR2 ANQGSEA. V was trimmed by 1 base and J by 1 base, leaving 11 bases between them. The CDR3 region is CSVEGVRASGANVLTF. The CDR3 nucleotides are TGCAGCGTTGAAGGAGTCAGAGCTTCTGGGGCCAACGTCCTGACTTTC.

This clonotype was counted many times. This rearrangement joins TRBV14 to TRBJ2-7; 9 bases are a match to TRBD2. The CDR3 runs 15 residues. Germline V gene data show CDR1 as SGHDN and CDR2 as FVKESK. Germline trimming cut 0 bases from V and 5 bases from J; bases unmatched to any gene: 5. This CDR3 is CASSQDSGRSHEQYF. The CDR3 DNA reads as TGTGCCAGCAGCCAAGATAGCGGGAGATCCCACGAGCAGTACTTC. Combining the CDR3 with reference TRBV14 and TRBJ2-7 gives the whole variable domain EAGVTQFPSHSVIEKGQTVTLRCDPISGHDNLYWYRRVMGKEIKFLLHFVKESKQDESGMPNNRFLAERTGGTYSTLKVQPAELEDSGVYFCASSQDSGRSHEQYFGPGTRLTVT.

The chain joins TRBV6-5 to TRBJ1-1; D gene ambiguous. Germline V gene sequence: CDR1 MNHEY, CDR2 SVGAGI. This CDR3 region has 15 residues. V lost 7 bases to trimming and J lost 3 bases, with 18 bases between them. The CDR3 DNA reads TGTGCCAGCAATTTACGTTGGGATATCGACACTGAAGCTTTCTTT. Its translation is CASNLRWDIDTEAFF.

The V gene is TRBV20-1, the J gene TRBJ2-7; 9 nucleotides match TRBD2. The J segment lost 1 base and the V segment lost 6 bases, leaving 7 bases of the junction unmatched. This CDR3 region has 14 residues. CDR1 is DFQATT, CDR2 SNEGSKA, per germline (reference sequence). The CDR3 spells CSAEAGGHSYEQYF. The CDR3 nucleotides are TGCAGTGCAGAAGCGGGAGGCCATTCCTACGAGCAGTACTTC.

The chain is built from TRBV29-1 and TRBJ2-1; possibly TRBD1 for D (5 bases). V was clipped by 4 bases and J by 5 bases, with 12 bases between them. Germline CDR1 SQVTM, CDR2 ANQGSEA. This CDR3 has 13 residues. This chain's CDR3 is CSVVPRQHNEQFF. CDR3 sequence (DNA): TGCAGCGTTGTCCCCCGACAGCACAATGAGCAGTTCTTC.

This clonotype was observed at least ten times. The V gene is TRBV29-1, the J gene TRBJ2-2; 8 nucleotides match TRBD1. This CDR3 contains 13 residues. Germline CDR1 and CDR2: SQVTM and ANQGSEA. The V segment lost 4 bases and the J segment 3 bases; nucleotides outside the gene matches: 1. DNA of the CDR3: TGCAGCGTTGCCAGGGGGCACACCGGGGAGCTGTTTTTT. Protein product: CSVARGHTGELFF.